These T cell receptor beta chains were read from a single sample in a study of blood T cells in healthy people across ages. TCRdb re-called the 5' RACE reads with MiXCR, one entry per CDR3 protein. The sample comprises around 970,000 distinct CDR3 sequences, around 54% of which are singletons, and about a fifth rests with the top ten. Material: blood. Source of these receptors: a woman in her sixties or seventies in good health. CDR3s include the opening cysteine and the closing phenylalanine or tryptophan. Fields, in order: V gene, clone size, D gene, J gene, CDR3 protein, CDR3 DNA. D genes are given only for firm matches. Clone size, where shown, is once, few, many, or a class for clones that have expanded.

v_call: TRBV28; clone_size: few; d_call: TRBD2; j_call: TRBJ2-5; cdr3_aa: CASSSRGLAGVETQYF; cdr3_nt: TGTGCCAGCAGTTCTAGGGGCCTAGCGGGAGTGGAGACCCAGTACTTC
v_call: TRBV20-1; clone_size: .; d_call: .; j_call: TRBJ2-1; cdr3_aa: CSAREGGGLGAHNEQFF; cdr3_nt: TGCAGTGCTAGAGAGGGGGGCGGGCTAGGGGCTCACAATGAGCAGTTCTTC
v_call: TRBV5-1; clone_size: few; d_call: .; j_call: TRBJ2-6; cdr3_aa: CASSISRADGANVLTF; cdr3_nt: TGCGCCAGCAGTATCAGCAGAGCGGATGGGGCCAACGTCCTGACTTTC
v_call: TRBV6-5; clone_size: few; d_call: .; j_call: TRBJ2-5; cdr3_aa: CASSTGVQETQYF; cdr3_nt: TGTGCCAGCTCGACAGGAGTCCAAGAGACCCAGTACTTC
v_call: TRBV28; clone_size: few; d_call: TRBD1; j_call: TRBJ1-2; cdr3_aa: CASSSGQGGGYTF; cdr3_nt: TGTGCCAGCAGTTCCGGACAGGGTGGAGGCTACACCTTC
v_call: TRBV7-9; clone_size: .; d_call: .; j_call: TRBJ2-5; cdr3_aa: CASTSSETQYF; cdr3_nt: TGTGCCAGCACCTCCTCGGAGACCCAGTACTTC
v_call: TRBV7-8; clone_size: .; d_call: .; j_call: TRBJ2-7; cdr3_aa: CASNLGAGLSSYEQYF; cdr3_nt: TGTGCCAGCAATTTAGGAGCAGGACTAAGCTCCTACGAGCAGTACTTC
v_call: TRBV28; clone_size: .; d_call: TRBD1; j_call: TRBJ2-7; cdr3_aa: CASRETGRYEQYF; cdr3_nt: TGTGCCAGCAGGGAGACAGGGCGGTACGAGCAGTACTTC
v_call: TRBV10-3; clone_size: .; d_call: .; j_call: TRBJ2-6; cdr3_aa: CAISEDLGANVLTF; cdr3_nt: TGTGCCATCAGTGAAGATCTTGGGGCCAACGTCCTGACTTTC
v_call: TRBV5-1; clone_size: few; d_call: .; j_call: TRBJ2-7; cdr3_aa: CASSLVPGAYEQYF; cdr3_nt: TGTGCCAGCAGCTTAGTACCGGGTGCCTACGAGCAGTACTTC
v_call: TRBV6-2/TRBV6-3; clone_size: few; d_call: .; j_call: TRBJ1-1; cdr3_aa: CASSLGISEAFF; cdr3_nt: TGTGCCAGCAGTCTAGGAATCTCTGAAGCTTTCTTT
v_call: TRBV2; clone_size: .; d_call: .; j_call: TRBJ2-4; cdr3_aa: CASSEKGGAGYNEQYF; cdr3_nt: TGTGCCAGCAGTGAAAAGGGGGGGGCTGGTTACAATGAGCAGTACTTC
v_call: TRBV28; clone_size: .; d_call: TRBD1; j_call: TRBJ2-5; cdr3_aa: CASRQQGIETQYF; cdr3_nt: TGTGCCAGCAGACAACAGGGGATTGAGACCCAGTACTTC
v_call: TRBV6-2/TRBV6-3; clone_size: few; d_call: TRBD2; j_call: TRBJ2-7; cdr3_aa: CASREGRYEQYF; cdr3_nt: TGTGCCAGCCGGGAGGGCCGCTACGAGCAGTACTTC
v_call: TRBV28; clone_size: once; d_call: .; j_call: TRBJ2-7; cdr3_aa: CASSWETRGSYEQYF; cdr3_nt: TGTGCCAGCAGTTGGGAGACACGGGGCTCCTACGAGCAGTACTTC
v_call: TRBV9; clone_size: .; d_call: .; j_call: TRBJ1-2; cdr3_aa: CASSQRRVGPGETSNYGYTF; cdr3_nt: TGTGCCAGCAGCCAACGAAGGGTAGGGCCTGGAGAGACCTCTAACTATGGCTACACCTTC
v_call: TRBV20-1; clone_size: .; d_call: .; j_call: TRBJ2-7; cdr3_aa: CSAKLVSYEQYF; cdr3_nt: TGCAGTGCCAAACTGGTCTCCTACGAGCAGTACTTC
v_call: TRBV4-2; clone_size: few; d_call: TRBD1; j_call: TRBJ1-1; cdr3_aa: CASSQVAGQGAEAFF; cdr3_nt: TGTGCCAGCAGCCAAGTGGCGGGACAGGGGGCTGAAGCTTTCTTT
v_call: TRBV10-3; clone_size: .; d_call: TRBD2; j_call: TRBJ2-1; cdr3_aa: CAIGLAQTDEQFF; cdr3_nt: TGTGCCATAGGACTAGCACAGACGGATGAGCAGTTCTTC
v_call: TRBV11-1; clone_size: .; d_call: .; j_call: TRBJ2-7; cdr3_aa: CASRDLVGYEQYF; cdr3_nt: TGTGCCAGCAGAGACCTGGTTGGATACGAGCAGTACTTC
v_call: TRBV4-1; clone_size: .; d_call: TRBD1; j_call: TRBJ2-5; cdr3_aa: CASRRTGFQETQYF; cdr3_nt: TGCGCCAGCAGAAGGACAGGGTTCCAAGAGACCCAGTACTTC
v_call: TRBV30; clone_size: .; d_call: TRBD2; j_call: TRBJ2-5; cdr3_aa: CAWSVGLAGVETQYF; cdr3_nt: TGTGCCTGGAGTGTGGGTCTAGCGGGAGTTGAGACCCAGTACTTC
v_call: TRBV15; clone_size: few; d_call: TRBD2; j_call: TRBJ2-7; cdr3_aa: CATSRDLGTSGYEQYF; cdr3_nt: TGTGCCACCAGCAGAGATCTCGGGACTAGCGGCTACGAGCAGTACTTC